The sequence of this T cell receptor beta chain was determined in a study of T cells after yellow fever vaccination. Study conclusions and caveats: Peaking faster, on day 5 versus 15, the secondary response was nonetheless weaker. Contamination of FACS-sorted repertoires by abundant clonotypes from the bulk population could occur. There was a small share of clonotypes that showed up in both the CD4 and CD8 compartments.

Germline V gene lookup returns CDR1 SGHTA and CDR2 FQGNSA. Trimming stripped 3 bases from V and 2 bases from J, with 10 bases between. The CDR3 sequence is 14 residues long. With regard to this clonotype: Antigen specificity is unknown.

A 5'RACE template-switching step, the method used to make TCR cDNA, added a universal primer site and UMIs. Each CDR3 protein gets one entry after TCRdb re-called the 5' RACE reads with MiXCR. In the table there are about 320,000 distinct CDR3 sequences, approximately 4% of which are singletons. The chain recombines TRBV7-2 with TRBJ2-5, with unresolved D. The TCR comes from a man between 18 and 35 years old who received the YFV17D yellow fever vaccine. Here the sequenced sample was PBMCs, taken 15 days after the yellow fever booster vaccination. CDR3 nucleotide sequence: TGTGCCAGCAGCTTGTGGCGTGCACAAGAGACCCAGTACTTC. It translates to CASSLWRAQETQYF.